The clone carrying this T cell receptor (beta chain) was found a few times. The data were taken from a study of human T cells and chemical hapten exposure. Germline-derived CDR1 and CDR2 are SGHRS and YFSETQ. There are 18 residues in the CDR3. Trimming cost V 8 bases and J 3 bases, with 26 bases left between them. TCRdb reprocessed the RACE reads via MiXCR and lists one record per CDR3 protein. The data show about 30,000 distinct CDR3 sequences, approximately 10% seen once. Indicated time point: pre-sensitization, week 0. The treatment is: therapeutic diphenylcyclopropenone sensitization with weekly scalp DPC. The study extracted total RNA from unfractionated whole blood.

This TCR came from a man aged 45-65 years with alopecia areata. Some clones in this sample may be carry-over from other donors' samples. Here the sequenced sample was whole blood, taken in connection with sensitization to the hapten diphenylcyclopropenone (DPC). This chain connects TRBV5-1 to TRBJ2-2; weak D call: TRBD1 (7 bases). The CDR3 loop reads CARLFRDSGGTDTGELFF. In DNA form, the CDR3 reads TGCGCCAGGCTTTTCCGGGACAGCGGAGGGACGGACACCGGGGAGCTGTTTTTT.